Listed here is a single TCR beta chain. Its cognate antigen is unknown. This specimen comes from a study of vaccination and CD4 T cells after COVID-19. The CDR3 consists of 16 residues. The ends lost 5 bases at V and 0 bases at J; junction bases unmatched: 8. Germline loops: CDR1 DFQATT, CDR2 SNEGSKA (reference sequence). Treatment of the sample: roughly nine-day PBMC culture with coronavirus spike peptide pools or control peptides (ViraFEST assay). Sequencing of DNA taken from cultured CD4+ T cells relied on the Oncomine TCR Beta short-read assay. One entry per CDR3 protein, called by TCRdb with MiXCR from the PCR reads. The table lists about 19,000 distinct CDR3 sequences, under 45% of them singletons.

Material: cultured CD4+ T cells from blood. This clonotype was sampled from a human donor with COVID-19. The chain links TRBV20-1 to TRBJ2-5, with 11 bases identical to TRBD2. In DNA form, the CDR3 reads TGCAGTGCTGAAGAGGGGACTAGCGGTTACCAAGAGACCCAGTACTTC. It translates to CSAEEGTSGYQETQYF.